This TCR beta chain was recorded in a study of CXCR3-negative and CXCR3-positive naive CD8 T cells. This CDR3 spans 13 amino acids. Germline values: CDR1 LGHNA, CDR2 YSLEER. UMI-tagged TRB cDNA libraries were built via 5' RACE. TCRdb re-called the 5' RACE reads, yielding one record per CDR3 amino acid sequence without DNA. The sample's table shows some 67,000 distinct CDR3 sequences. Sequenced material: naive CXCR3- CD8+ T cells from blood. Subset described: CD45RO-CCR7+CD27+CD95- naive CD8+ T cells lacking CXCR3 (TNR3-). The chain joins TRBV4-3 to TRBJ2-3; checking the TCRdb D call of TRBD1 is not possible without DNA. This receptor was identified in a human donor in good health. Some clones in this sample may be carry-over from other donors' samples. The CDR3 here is CASSQVRGYTQYF.